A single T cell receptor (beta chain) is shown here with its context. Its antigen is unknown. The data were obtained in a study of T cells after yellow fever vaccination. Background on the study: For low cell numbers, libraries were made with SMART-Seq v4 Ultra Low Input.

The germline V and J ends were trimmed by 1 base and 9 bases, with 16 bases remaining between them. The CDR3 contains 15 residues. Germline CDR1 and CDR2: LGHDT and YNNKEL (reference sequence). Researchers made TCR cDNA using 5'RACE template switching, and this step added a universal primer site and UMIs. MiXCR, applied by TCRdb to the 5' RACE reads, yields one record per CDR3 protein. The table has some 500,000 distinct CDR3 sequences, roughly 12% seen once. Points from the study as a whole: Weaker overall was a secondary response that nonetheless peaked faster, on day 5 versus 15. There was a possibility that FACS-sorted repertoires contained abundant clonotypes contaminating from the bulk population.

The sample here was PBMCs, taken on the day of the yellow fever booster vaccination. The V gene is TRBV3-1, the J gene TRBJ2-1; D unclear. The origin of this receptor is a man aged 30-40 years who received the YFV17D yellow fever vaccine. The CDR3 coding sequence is TGTGCCAGCAGCCAAGCTAATCAAGGCTTCCTTGAGCAGTTCTTC. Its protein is CASSQANQGFLEQFF.